This T cell receptor beta chain was identified during a study of low-dose radiotherapy and immunotherapy resistance in tumors. As for the study in general: Patients received 300 mg of oral aspirin each day across four cycles, commencing on cycle 1 day 1.

Time point reported: before trial treatment. CDR1 and CDR2 from the germline V gene are LGHNA and YSLEER. J lost 2 bases, V lost 4 bases, and 6 bases had no gene match. The CDR3 has 15 amino acids. TRAV and TRBV primers primed cDNA for both TCRalpha and TCRbeta. The TCRs were subjected to amplification over about 20 PCR cycles employing a constant-region primer in conjunction with a V-primer adapter. TCRdb redid the calling of the reads with MiXCR, one entry per CDR3 protein. This repertoire shows almost 40,000 distinct CDR3 sequences, roughly 30% found once; its top ten account for roughly 4%. The sequenced sample was PBMCs, obtained before treatment. The sequence was obtained from a male donor with gallbladder cancer. The chain is built from TRBV4-3 and TRBJ2-5; TRBD2 matches 8 bases. CDR3 protein: CASSPLASGQETQYF. CDR3 nucleotide sequence: TGCGCCAGCAGCCCCCTGGCTAGCGGGCAAGAGACCCAGTACTTC.